Sequencing of this T cell receptor (beta chain) was carried out in a study of identical twins (dated by TCRdb to the mid-2010s). Regarding the study in general: The study deep-sequenced TCR alpha and beta repertoires from monozygotic twins, unrelated adults of various ages and cord blood to test whether fetal clonotypes persist. Replicate twin experiments were performed at different times using different library preparation protocols to rule out contamination. Overall results and qualifications from the work: Compared with coincidental sharing between unrelated individuals, out-of-frame TCR alpha sequences shared between twins had an excess of sequences with low generation probability. A weaker excess of twin sharing was found in beta out-of-frame sequences because the signal-to-noise ratio was lowered by fewer shared sequences. Because the same donors could not be followed over many years, the conclusions relied on cross-sectional statistical analysis. Invariant T cells such as MAIT and iNKT could partly confound zero-insertion analyses, though diverse VJ usage argued against this for most clonotypes. In monozygotic twins, out-of-frame TCR alpha sharing was systematically underestimated by recombination models, although the models agreed with sharing between unrelated individuals. Fewer insertions were carried by abundant cord blood beta clonotypes; a weaker similar trend was observed in young adult naive repertoires, while no such trend was observed in memory repertoires.

Libraries were constructed by 5' RACE. Sequencing used an Illumina HiSeq 2000. Template switching introduced a universal primer binding site; the final cDNA contained a unique molecular identifier, enabling accurate counting of TCR cDNA molecules. Specific primers in the conserved constant-segment region were used to synthesize first-strand cDNA for the TCR alpha and beta chains. Each cDNA library was double barcoded, with a SMART-Mk sample barcode plus Illumina barcodes, to control for contamination. Two successive PCR steps introduced TruSeq adapter sequences along with Illumina sample barcodes. The Illumina HiSeq platform was used with custom primers to sequence TCR alpha and beta cDNA libraries. The source study handled its data this way. Unique molecular identifiers were extracted from raw reads with MiGEC, and CDR3 positions were determined with MiXCR. For each individual, recombination models were inferred using an EM algorithm with the repgenHMM and IGoR tools. Shared clonotypes were analyzed with the tcR package in R, and sharing was normalized by the product of cloneset sizes. To study raw recombination without the effects of thymic and clonal selection, out-of-frame nonproductive sequences were analyzed. TCRdb trimmed the raw reads at Q25, called clones with MiXCR and kept productive beta chains. All rows with the same CDR3 protein become a single entry with the most common DNA and genes. TCRdb's processing, not the authors', yielded these V and J calls. Within this sample are 1.5 million to 2 million distinct CDR3 sequences, with 32% of them counted one time only. Around 0.25% of the sample goes to the ten largest clones.

The CDR3 numbers 14 residues from cysteine through phenylalanine. Only the CDR3 region is kept as DNA, spanning 42 bases read in frame from base 1. Reading the germline V gene gives CDR1 MDHEN and CDR2 SYDVKM. Trimming accounts for 4 bases at V and 9 bases at J, while the number of junction bases matched to no gene is 9. Only healthy Caucasian donors were included. This clonotype was seen once. Its antigen is unknown. Per-base qualities were not stored, and no clone one base away is much larger. The source of this sequence is a newborn girl in good health. The V and J segments used are TRBV28 and TRBJ1-5; 7 central nucleotides agree with TRBD1. The sequenced material came from cord blood. The CDR3 is CASSSQGQRGPQHF. The DNA is as follows: TGTGCCAGCAGTTCACAGGGACAGCGAGGGCCCCAGCATTTT.